This T cell receptor beta chain is from a study of T cells expressing NK-cell markers. Overall study: Sequencing of TCR beta repertoires drew on sorted CD3+CD56+NKG2C+, CD3+CD56+NKG2C- and CD3+CD56-NKG2C+ T cells.

Per the germline V gene, CDR1 is MNHEY and CDR2 is SVGAGI. This CDR3 has 14 residues. One entry per CDR3 protein, without DNA, is what TCRdb gives after re-calling the 5' RACE reads. The specimen's table records some 340,000 distinct CDR3 sequences. The specimen sequenced was blood T cells: a sorted CD56 or NKG2C T cell subset, CD4+ or CD8+ T cells, or bulk PBMC T cells (not recorded which). The TCR was taken from a man aged 18-70 years in good health. The gene calls are TRBV6-5 and TRBJ1-4. The CDR3 here is CASSWRMRGEKLFF.